Listed below are T cell receptor beta chains from one sample, sequenced in a study of a mutant IDH1 vaccine in newly diagnosed glioma. These TCRs are of unknown antigen specificity. Measured with immunoSEQ multiplex PCR; TCRdb has only the in-frame clones, and not every one. The table includes approximately 50,000 clones, over 80% detected once. The sequences come from PBMCs, collected from a glioma patient whose treatment included an IDH1 peptide vaccine. These receptors all stem from a woman between 45 and 65 years old with glioma. The CDR3 runs from the conserved cysteine through the conserved F or W. D genes are given only for firm matches. Some rows have no size entry. The others give once, few or many, or a class for an expanded clone.

TRBJ2-2 | - | TRBV6-4 | TRBD1 | CASSPAGTGVAGELFF | TGTGCCAGCAGTCCAGCCGGGACAGGGGTGGCCGGGGAGCTGTTTTTT
TRBJ2-3 | once | TRBV19 | TRBD2 | CASSATSGGVRADTQYF | TGTGCCAGTAGTGCCACTAGCGGGGGGGTTAGGGCAGATACGCAGTATTTT
TRBJ1-1 | - | TRBV2 | - | CAIGQEIEAFF | TGTGCCATTGGGCAGGAGATTGAAGCTTTCTTT
TRBJ1-1 | - | TRBV7-2 | TRBD1 | CASNRDRTYTEAFF | TGTGCCAGCAACCGGGACAGGACTTACACTGAAGCTTTCTTT
TRBJ1-3 | - | TRBV6-5 | TRBD1 | CASSYSEGQGDTIYF | TGTGCCAGCAGTTACTCGGAGGGACAGGGAGACACCATATATTTT
TRBJ2-7 | - | TRBV27 | - | CASSAALPTEQYF | TGTGCCAGCTCCGCGGCCTTACCGACCGAGCAGTACTTC
TRBJ2-7 | - | TRBV4-1 | - | CASSRRIDTSSYEQYF | TGCGCCAGCAGCCGGAGGATCGACACAAGCTCCTACGAGCAGTACTTC
TRBJ1-5 | - | TRBV19 | TRBD1 | CASSNTGQGAQPQHF | TGTGCCAGTAGCAATACTGGACAGGGGGCTCAGCCCCAGCATTTT
TRBJ1-1 | - | TRBV6-5 | - | CASSYEINLNTEAFF | TGTGCCAGCAGTTACGAGATCAACCTGAACACTGAAGCTTTCTTT
TRBJ2-7 | - | TRBV6-5 | - | CASSSLGVEQYF | TGTGCCAGCAGTTCACTAGGGGTCGAGCAGTACTTC
TRBJ1-2 | once | TRBV5-1 | - | CASSFGGAVGYTF | TGCGCCAGCAGCTTTGGAGGGGCGGTCGGCTACACCTTC
TRBJ2-1 | - | TRBV5-1 | - | CASSSPGSYNEQFF | TGCGCCAGCAGCTCCCCCGGTTCCTACAATGAGCAGTTCTTC
TRBJ1-1 | - | TRBV5-5 | - | CASSLERSEAFF | TGTGCCAGCAGCTTGGAGCGCTCGGAAGCTTTCTTT
TRBJ2-1 | - | TRBV4-1 | TRBD2 | CASSLGTTYNEQFF | TGCGCCAGCAGCCTGGGGACTACCTACAATGAGCAGTTCTTC
TRBJ1-5 | - | TRBV7-9 | - | CASSLGYRSNPQHF | TGTGCCAGCAGCTTAGGGTACCGGTCCAACCCCCAGCATTTT
TRBJ1-1 | - | TRBV2 | - | CARALQEGTEAFF | TGTGCCAGGGCCCTACAGGAGGGCACTGAAGCTTTCTTT
TRBJ1-4 | - | TRBV18 | - | CASSPPSLEEKLFF | TGTGCCAGCTCACCACCTTCATTAGAGGAAAAACTGTTTTTT
TRBJ2-5 | - | TRBV11-3 | - | CASSPGAQETQYF | TGTGCCAGCAGCCCCGGGGCCCAAGAGACCCAGTACTTC
TRBJ2-1 | - | TRBV27 | - | CASSLGVEQFF | TGTGCCAGCAGTTTGGGGGTTGAGCAGTTCTTC
TRBJ1-1 | - | TRBV6-5 | - | CASSGEVNTEAFF | TGTGCCAGCAGTGGGGAGGTGAACACTGAAGCTTTCTTT
TRBJ1-1 | - | TRBV7-6 | - | CASSFQEGGTEAFF | TGTGCCAGCAGCTTCCAGGAGGGGGGCACTGAAGCTTTCTTT
TRBJ2-3 | - | TRBV7-3 | TRBD1 | CASSLDQGASTQYF | TGTGCCAGCAGCTTAGACCAGGGGGCCTCTACGCAGTATTTT
TRBJ1-2 | - | TRBV15 | - | CATSRAPASNYGYTF | TGTGCCACCAGCAGAGCCCCGGCTTCTAACTATGGCTACACCTTC
TRBJ1-1 | - | TRBV19 | TRBD1 | CASALRGPDTEAFF | TGTGCCAGTGCTCTCAGGGGGCCGGACACTGAAGCTTTCTTT
TRBJ2-5 | once | TRBV30 | - | CAWSVKGEETQYF | TGTGCCTGGAGTGTTAAAGGGGAAGAGACCCAGTACTTC
TRBJ2-3 | - | TRBV7-2 | TRBD2 | CASSMIAGGRTDTQYF | TGTGCCAGCAGCATGATAGCGGGGGGGCGCACAGATACGCAGTATTTT
TRBJ1-2 | - | TRBV6-1 | - | CASSARRGGYTF | TGTGCCAGCTCGGCGCGACGGGGTGGCTACACCTTC
TRBJ2-7 | - | TRBV6-1 | - | CASSEYGGRYEQYF | TGTGCCAGCAGTGAATACGGGGGCCGGTACGAGCAGTACTTC
TRBJ1-2 | - | TRBV7-7 | - | CASSLEPPVRQVVGYTF | TGTGCTAGCAGCTTAGAACCTCCTGTGCGGCAGGTGGTTGGCTACACCTTC
TRBJ2-7 | - | TRBV9 | - | CASSSDPEKSSYEQYF | TGTGCCAGCAGCTCAGACCCAGAGAAGAGCTCCTACGAGCAGTACTTC
TRBJ1-4 | - | TRBV10-3 | TRBD1 | CAIRRQGEGEKLFF | TGTGCCATCAGGAGACAGGGTGAGGGTGAAAAACTGTTTTTT
TRBJ1-2 | - | TRBV27 | - | CASGQSSYGYTF | TGTGCCAGCGGACAGTCGAGCTATGGCTACACCTTC
TRBJ2-7 | - | TRBV5-4 | TRBD2 | CASSLLSGGADEQYF | TGTGCCAGCAGCTTGTTGAGCGGGGGGGCAGACGAGCAGTACTTC
TRBJ2-2 | - | TRBV6-5 | TRBD2 | CASSYVGGGTGELFF | TGTGCCAGCAGTTACGTCGGGGGGGGCACCGGGGAGCTGTTTTTT
TRBJ2-2 | few | TRBV30 | TRBD1 | CAWTGTGSYGELFF | TGTGCCTGGACCGGGACAGGGAGTTACGGGGAGCTGTTTTTT
TRBJ2-7 | - | TRBV5-8 | - | CASSLYGHDYEQYF | TGTGCCAGCAGCTTATACGGCCATGACTACGAGCAGTACTTC
TRBJ2-1 | once | TRBV11-3 | - | CASSLGRARGAQGNEQFF | TGTGCCAGCAGCTTAGGTAGGGCTCGCGGGGCCCAAGGCAATGAGCAGTTCTTC
TRBJ2-3 | - | TRBV14 | - | CASSQEEGLAQYF | TGTGCCAGCAGCCAAGAGGAGGGATTGGCGCAGTATTTT
TRBJ1-3 | once | TRBV9 | - | CASSVGGNPGNTIYF | TGTGCCAGCAGCGTAGGGGGGAACCCTGGAAACACCATATATTTT
TRBJ1-1 | - | TRBV4-2 | - | CASSPRAGIHGEAFF | TGTGCCAGCAGCCCGCGGGCGGGGATTCATGGTGAAGCTTTCTTT